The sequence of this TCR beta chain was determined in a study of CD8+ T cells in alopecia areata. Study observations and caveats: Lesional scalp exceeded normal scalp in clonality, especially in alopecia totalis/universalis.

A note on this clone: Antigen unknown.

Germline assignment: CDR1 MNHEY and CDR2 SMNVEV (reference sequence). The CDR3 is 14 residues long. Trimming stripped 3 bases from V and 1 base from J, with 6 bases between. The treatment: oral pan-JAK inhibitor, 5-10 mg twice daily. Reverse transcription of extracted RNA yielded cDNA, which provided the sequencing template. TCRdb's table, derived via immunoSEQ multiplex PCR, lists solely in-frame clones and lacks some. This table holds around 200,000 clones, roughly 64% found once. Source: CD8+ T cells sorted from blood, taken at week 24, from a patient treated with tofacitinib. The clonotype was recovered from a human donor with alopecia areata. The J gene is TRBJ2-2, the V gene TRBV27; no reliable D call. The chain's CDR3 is CASSLTGNTGELFF. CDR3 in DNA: TGTGCCAGCAGTTTGACCGGGAACACCGGGGAGCTGTTTTTT.